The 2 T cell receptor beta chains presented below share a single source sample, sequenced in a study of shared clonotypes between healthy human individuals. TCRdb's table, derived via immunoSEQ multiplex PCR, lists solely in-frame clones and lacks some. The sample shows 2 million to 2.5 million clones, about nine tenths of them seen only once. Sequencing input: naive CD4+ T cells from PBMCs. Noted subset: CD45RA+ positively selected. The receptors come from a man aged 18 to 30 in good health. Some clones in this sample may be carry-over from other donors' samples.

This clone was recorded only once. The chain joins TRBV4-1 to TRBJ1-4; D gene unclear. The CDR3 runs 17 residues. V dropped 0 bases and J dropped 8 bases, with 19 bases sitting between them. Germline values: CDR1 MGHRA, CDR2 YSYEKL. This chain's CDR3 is CASSQESLGTMGEKLFF. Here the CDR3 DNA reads TGCGCCAGCAGCCAAGAAAGCCTCGGAACAATGGGCGAAAAACTGTTTTTT.

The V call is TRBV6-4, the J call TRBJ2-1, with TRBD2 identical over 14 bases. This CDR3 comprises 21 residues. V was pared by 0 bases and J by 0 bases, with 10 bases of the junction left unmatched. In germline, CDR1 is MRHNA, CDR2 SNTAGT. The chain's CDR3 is CASSDSMYRLAGGSSYNEQFF. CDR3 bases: TGTGCCAGCAGTGACTCGATGTATAGACTAGCGGGAGGGAGCTCCTACAATGAGCAGTTCTTC.